These 16 T cell receptor beta chains were sequenced from one sample in a study of T cell clonality in common variable immunodeficiency. Sequenced by immunoSEQ multiplex PCR; TCRdb stores in-frame clones only, minus some. The sample holds over 40,000 clones, and no clone turns up only once. The source material was peripheral blood mononuclear cells. These receptors were obtained from a person aged 18 to 70 in good health.

This clone was observed at least ten times. The read finishes 3 residues shy of the CDR3 end, and the germline J gene is used to complete it. J is TRBJ2-3 and V is TRBV5-1, with D hard to call. Germline V lookup: CDR1 SGHRS, CDR2 YFSETQ. The length of the CDR3 is 15 residues. V lost 0 bases and J 2 bases, leaving 10 bases between the germline ends. The CDR3: CASSLVNSPTDTQYF. The DNA read from the CDR3 is TGCGCCAGCAGCTTGGTGAACTCTCCCACAGATACG.

In the case of this clone: The sequenced fragment ends 3 residues before the CDR3 boundary, so the rest is inferred from the germline J gene. The genes are TRBV7-2 and TRBJ2-2; 10 nucleotides agree with TRBD1. The germline V gene encodes CDR1 SGHTA and CDR2 FQGNSA. CDR3 length: 17 residues. The part of the CDR3 DNA that was read is TGTGCCAGCAGCTTAGCGGGGACAGGGGCGGGTAATGAAAAG. Translation: CASSLAGTGAGNEK. The full CDR3 is CASSLAGTGAGNEKLFF.

This clone was observed at least ten times. The read ends 3 residues before the CDR3 terminus; that terminus is restored from the germline J gene. This rearrangement joins TRBV20-1 to TRBJ2-7; unclear D gene. V lost 3 bases to trimming and J lost 4 bases, with 10 bases between them. The germline gives CDR1 DFQATT, CDR2 SNEGSKA (reference sequence). The CDR3 length is 12 residues. The CDR3 here is CSASNTMYEQYF. The CDR3 DNA, read in part, is TGCAGTGCTAGCAACACCATGTACGAG.

This clone was seen repeatedly, ten times or more. The sequenced fragment ends 3 residues before the CDR3 boundary, so the rest is inferred from the germline J gene. The chain joins TRBV13 to TRBJ2-2; 9 bases align to TRBD1. CDR1 is PRHDT, CDR2 FYEKMQ, per germline (reference sequence). The CDR3 covers 14 residues. The CDR3 DNA, read in part, is TGTGCCAGCAGCTCGGGACAGGGTGATGAAAAG. Its translation: CASSSGQGDEK. The entire CDR3 sequence reads CASSSGQGDEKLFF.

In its sample, this clone was seen many times. An end of the junction does not agree with germline; a read error may underlie this. The read finishes 3 residues shy of the CDR3 end, and the germline J gene is used to complete it. This chain joins TRBV4-2 and TRBJ2-7; a weak D match, TRBD2 (5 bases). CDR1 and CDR2 (germline): LGHNA, YNFKEQ. The CDR3 spans 16 residues. CDR3 DNA (partial): TGCGCCAGCAGACGTACGGACTTCTACCTTTTCCACGAG. Its translation is CASRRTDFYLFHE. The full CDR3 protein is CASRRTDFYLFHEQYF.

On this clone itself: The CDR3 end falls 3 residues outside the read, so it is completed with the germline J gene. This rearrangement joins TRBV18 to TRBJ2-4, with TRBD1 identical over 7 bases. Per germline, CDR1 KGHSH and CDR2 LQKENI. The CDR3 covers 19 residues. The DNA read from the CDR3 is TGTGCCAGCTCACTTTTCCGGCCGGGACAGAGAGCTCTTAACTATGGT. This translates into CASSLFRPGQRALNYG. The whole CDR3 is CASSLFRPGQRALNYGQYF.

This clone was seen ten or more times. With the read ending 3 residues before the CDR3 end, the germline J gene is used to fill in that end. This rearrangement joins TRBV3-1 (or the pseudogene TRBV3-2) to TRBJ2-5; 8 positions match TRBD2. This CDR3 is 18 amino acids long. The junction had 12 bases not matched to a gene; V was cut back by 3 bases and J by 0 bases. The germline V gene encodes CDR1 LGHDT and CDR2 YNNKEL (reference sequence). CDR3 loop: CASSHWAGSGANQETQYF. The CDR3 bases that were read are TGTGCCAGCAGCCATTGGGCGGGTAGCGGGGCAAACCAAGAGACC.

In regard to this clone: The read ends 3 residues before the CDR3 terminus; that terminus is restored from the germline J gene. V gene TRBV30 combines with J gene TRBJ2-3; TRBD1 aligns across 7 bases. In germline, CDR1 is GTSNPN, CDR2 SVGIG (reference sequence). CDR3 length: 12 amino acids. This CDR3 is CAWRTGAQPQYF. The sequenced CDR3 bases are TGTGCCTGGAGAACAGGGGCTCAGCCG.

In its sample, this clone was seen many times. The CDR3 spells CASSPNAGGPYEQYF. Incomplete CDR3 DNA: TGCGCCAGCAGCCCAAACGCGGGCGGTCCCTACGAG. The chain employs TRBV5-1 and TRBJ2-7; perhaps TRBD2 as D (5 bases). The read falls 3 residues short of the CDR3 end, and the missing part is taken from the germline J gene. The CDR3 contains 15 residues. V was shortened by 4 bases and J by 2 bases, with 16 bases between the two germline ends. The germline V gene has CDR1 SGHRS and CDR2 YFSETQ.

This clone was picked up many times. The read gets to within 3 residues of the CDR3 end, and the germline J gene fills in the rest. The chain uses TRBV7-2 and TRBJ2-5; D is unresolved. This CDR3 contains 13 residues. Germline assignment: CDR1 SGHTA and CDR2 FQGNSA. V was shortened by 5 bases and J by 4 bases, with 11 bases between the two germline ends. CDR3 DNA, as far as it was read: TGTGCCAGCAGCCCCCGGCCGGGAGAGACC. Translation gives CASSPRPGET. The full CDR3 sequence reads CASSPRPGETQYF.

This clone was counted at least ten times. The CDR3 extends 3 residues past the end of the read, so its final part is completed from the germline J gene. The rearrangement uses TRBV4-2 and TRBJ1-2, with 7 bases aligning to TRBD1. Germline loops: CDR1 LGHNA, CDR2 YNFKEQ. This CDR3 comprises 15 residues. The sequenced CDR3 bases are TGTGCCAGCAGCCAGGAGGGACAGATCTCCTACGAC. It translates to CASSQEGQISYD. The full CDR3 protein is CASSQEGQISYDYTF.

This clone occurred many times. CDR3 protein: CASSLANSYEQYF. The covered CDR3 bases are TGTGCCAGCAGCTTAGCCAACTCCTACGAG. This chain connects TRBV7-8 to TRBJ2-7; D gene ambiguous. The sequenced fragment ends 3 residues before the CDR3 boundary, so the rest is inferred from the germline J gene. The CDR3 loop spans 13 amino acids. The germline gives CDR1 SGHVS, CDR2 FQNEAQ. V was clipped by 0 bases and J by 0 bases, with 3 bases between them.

In the case of this clone: The read comes to an end 3 residues before the CDR3 does, leaving the germline J gene to fill in the end. V gene TRBV7-9 combines with J gene TRBJ1-5; D is uncertain. Germline CDR1 reads SEHNR; CDR2 reads FQNEAQ (reference sequence). V dropped 8 bases and J dropped 2 bases, with 13 bases sitting between them. The CDR3 has 14 residues. The DNA read from the CDR3 is TGTGCCAGCGCGGCCGAGGTTGGCAATCAGCCC. This translates into CASAAEVGNQP. The CDR3 as a whole reads CASAAEVGNQPQHF.

At least ten counts were recorded for this clone. The read gets to within 3 residues of the CDR3 end, and the germline J gene fills in the rest. The chain combines TRBV2 with TRBJ2-7; TRBD1 matches 9 bases. The junction had 3 bases not matched to a gene; V was cut back by 0 bases and J by 3 bases. The CDR3 consists of 15 residues. Germline V lookup: CDR1 SNHLY, CDR2 FYNNEI. The CDR3 sequence: CASSEAWDRDYEQYF. The sequenced CDR3 bases are TGTGCCAGCAGTGAAGCCTGGGACAGGGACTACGAG. Drawing the rest from reference TRBV2 and TRBJ2-7, the complete variable domain is EPEVTQTPSHQVTQMGQEVILRCVPISNHLYFYWYRQILGQKVEFLVSFYNNEISEKSEIFDDQFSVERPDGSNFTLKIRSTKLEDSAMYFCASSEAWDRDYEQYFGPGTRLTVT.

This clone was picked up many times. The read terminates 3 residues ahead of where the CDR3 ends, so the germline J gene completes it. The J gene is TRBJ2-3, the V gene TRBV5-3; TRBD2 matches 8 bases. TRBV5-3 has ORF status, its function being uncertain. The CDR3 contains 16 residues. The V and J ends lost 2 bases and 2 bases, in that order; junction bases with no gene match: 7. The CDR3 spells CARSLKLRGDTDTQYF. Partial CDR3 DNA: TGTGCCAGAAGCTTAAAATTGCGGGGGGACACAGATACG.

The sample holds many counts of this clone. The CDR3 end is not reached by the read, which stops 3 residues before it; the germline J gene fills it in. This chain connects TRBV15 to TRBJ2-5; 12 bases line up with TRBD2. CDR3 size: 16 residues. Looked up from germline, CDR1 is LNHNV and CDR2 is YYDKDF (reference sequence). V was pared by 5 bases and J by 1 base, with 5 bases of the junction left unmatched. The sequenced part of the CDR3 DNA is TGTGCCACCAGCCGAGGACTAGCGGGGCGCCAAGAGACC. It encodes CATSRGLAGRQET. The CDR3 reads in full as CATSRGLAGRQETQYF.